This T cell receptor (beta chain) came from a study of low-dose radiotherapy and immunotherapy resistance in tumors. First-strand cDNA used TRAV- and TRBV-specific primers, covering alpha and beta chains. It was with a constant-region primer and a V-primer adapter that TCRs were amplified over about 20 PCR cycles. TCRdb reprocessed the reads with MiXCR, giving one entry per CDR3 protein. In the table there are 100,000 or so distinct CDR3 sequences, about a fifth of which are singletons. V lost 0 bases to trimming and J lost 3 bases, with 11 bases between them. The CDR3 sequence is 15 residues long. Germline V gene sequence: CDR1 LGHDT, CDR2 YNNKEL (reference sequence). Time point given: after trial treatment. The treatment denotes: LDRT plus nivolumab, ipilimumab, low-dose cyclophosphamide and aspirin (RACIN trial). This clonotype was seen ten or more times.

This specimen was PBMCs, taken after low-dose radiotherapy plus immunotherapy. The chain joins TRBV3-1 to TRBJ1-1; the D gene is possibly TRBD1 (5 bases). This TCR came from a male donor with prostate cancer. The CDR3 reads CASSQEDAGYTEAFF. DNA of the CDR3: TGTGCCAGCAGCCAAGAAGACGCAGGGTACACTGAAGCTTTCTTT. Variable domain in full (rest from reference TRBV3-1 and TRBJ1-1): DTAVSQTPKYLVTQMGNDKSIKCEQNLGHDTMYWYKQDSKKFLKIMFSYNNKELIINETVPNRFSPKSPDKAHLNLHINSLELGDSAVYFCASSQEDAGYTEAFFGQGTRLTVV.